This TCR beta chain was captured in a study of T cell responses to AZD1222 COVID-19 vaccine. General study results and limits: Vaccine-associated CD4 TCRs spanned spike, dominant at 160-218 and 743-854. The study sampled repertoires only after the peak T cell response. Unmutated regions of variants are reportedly targeted by nearly half of spike-specific TCRs.

To note about this clone: Its specificity is unknown.

The CDR3 loop spans 16 amino acids. Germline V lookup: CDR1 SGHAT, CDR2 FQNNGV. J gave up 0 bases and V 5 bases, and 5 bases lay outside the gene matches. Profiling relied on immunoSEQ multiplex PCR, and the TCRdb table lists in-frame clones only, not all of them. The data contain 100,000 to 120,000 clones, 89% of them singletons. The rearrangement uses TRBV11-2 and TRBJ2-1; TRBD1 agrees at 9 bases. The sequencing used peripheral blood, collected on day 0 of MenACWY control vaccination. This sequence originates from an adult in good health. The CDR3 nucleotides read TGTGCCAGCAGCCAGCAGGGACAGGGCTCCTACAATGAGCAGTTCTTC. Protein: CASSQQGQGSYNEQFF.